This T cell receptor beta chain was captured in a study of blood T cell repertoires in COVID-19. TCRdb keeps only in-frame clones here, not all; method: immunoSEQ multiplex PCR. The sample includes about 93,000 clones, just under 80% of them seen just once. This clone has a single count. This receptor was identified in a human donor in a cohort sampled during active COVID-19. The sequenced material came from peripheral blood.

In DNA, the CDR3 is TGTGCCACCAGCAGGGCCGGGACAGGGCAGTGGCGCAATCAGCCCCAGCATTTT. Protein product: CATSRAGTGQWRNQPQHF. This chain links TRBV15 with TRBJ1-5; 9 bases align to TRBD1. The germline V gene has CDR1 LNHNV and CDR2 YYDKDF (reference sequence). CDR3 length: 18 residues. V gave up 3 bases and J gave up 2 bases; unmatched junction bases: 11.